Reported below is one T cell receptor (beta chain). As yet, its antigen is unknown. This sample is part of a study of CD8 T cells in ankylosing spondylitis. Whole-study findings and limits: Several highly homologous variants made up a TCR beta motif, and this motif appeared characteristic of ankylosing spondylitis blood.

Quantitative barcoded 5'-RACE was used to prepare TCR beta libraries. TCRdb called the 5' RACE reads again in MiXCR, with one record for every CDR3 protein. Of about 450,000 distinct CDR3 sequences listed, 25% to 30% are singletons. J gave up 1 base and V 2 bases, and 5 bases lay outside the gene matches. CDR1 is MNHEY, CDR2 SVGAGI, per germline. The CDR3 extends over 16 amino acids. The rearrangement links TRBV6-5 to TRBJ2-3, with 8 bases matching TRBD1. This sequence was found in a male donor with ankylosing spondylitis. The sequenced sample was blood, either unsorted or a sorted T cell fraction (not recorded which). Here the CDR3 reads CASSYQDRAGTDTQYF. The CDR3 region has the DNA TGTGCCAGCAGTTACCAGGACAGGGCCGGCACAGATACGCAGTATTTT.